Presented here are 12 T cell receptor beta chains from one specimen sequenced in a study of blood T cell repertoires in COVID-19. Produced via immunoSEQ multiplex PCR; TCRdb's table is partial and in-frame only. The sample shows approximately 200,000 clones, roughly 88% of them seen only once. Input material: PBMCs or T cells enriched from blood (not recorded which). The receptors were sampled from a woman in her 30s who had been exposed to COVID-19.

The rearrangement uses TRBV6-4 and TRBJ1-6, with 7 bases that match TRBD1. CDR1 is MRHNA and CDR2 is SNTAGT in the germline V gene. The V segment lost 5 bases and the J segment 8 bases; nucleotides outside the gene matches: 6. This CDR3 contains 14 residues. CDR3 in DNA: TGTGCCAGCAGTACCGGGACAGAGGATTCACCCCTCCACTTT. Amino acids: CASSTGTEDSPLHF.

This clone turned up a few times. V and J are TRBV6-4 and TRBJ2-1; 7 bases line up with TRBD2. The CDR3 has 15 residues. CDR1 is MRHNA and CDR2 is SNTAGT in the germline V gene. With 4 bases clipped from V and 8 bases from J, the junction kept 11 bases outside the gene matches. CDR3 amino acids: CASSVSSGPNDEQFF. DNA for the CDR3: TGTGCCAGCAGTGTTTCTAGCGGCCCGAACGATGAGCAGTTCTTC.

This CDR3 reads CASSQGSTGNSNSPLHF. The CDR3 nucleotides are TGTGCCAGCAGCCAAGGAAGTACAGGGAACAGCAATTCACCCCTCCACTTT. The chain uses TRBV4-2 and TRBJ1-6, with a tentative D call TRBD1 (6 bases). CDR3 length: 17 amino acids. Trimming cost V 1 base and J 7 bases, with 17 bases left between them. The germline V gene encodes CDR1 LGHNA and CDR2 YNFKEQ.

The genes are TRBV2 and TRBJ2-2, with unresolved D. Trimming removed 0 bases at V and 6 bases at J, with 5 bases between. The CDR3 spans 13 residues. Germline lookup yields CDR1 SNHLY and CDR2 FYNNEI. The CDR3 DNA reads as TGTGCCAGCAGTGAAGCCGTAGCCGGGGAGCTGTTTTTT. Translated: CASSEAVAGELFF.

The V gene is TRBV7-8, the J gene TRBJ2-7, with 10 bases matching TRBD2. Trimming at V came to 2 bases and at J to 3 bases, leaving 19 bases not matched to a gene. The CDR3 runs to 20 residues. Germline V gene sequence: CDR1 SGHVS, CDR2 FQNEAQ. The CDR3 DNA follows: TGTGCCAGCAGCTTATCGGCAGCCTACCGAGGACTAGCGGATAACTACGAGCAGTACTTC. It translates to CASSLSAAYRGLADNYEQYF.

V usage is TRBV5-8 and J usage is TRBJ2-7; D unresolved. V lost 0 bases and J 8 bases, leaving 9 bases between the germline ends. The CDR3 runs 12 residues. CDR1 and CDR2 from the germline V gene are SGHTS and YDEGEE. CDR3 sequence: CASSLAGSQQYF. The CDR3 region has the DNA TGTGCCAGCAGCTTGGCAGGCAGTCAGCAGTACTTC.

The chain couples TRBV11-3 to TRBJ2-1; D is perhaps TRBD1 (6 bases). The CDR3 is 15 residues long. Trimming pared 3 bases from V and 0 bases from J, leaving 9 bases between. Germline V gives CDR1 SGHNT, CDR2 YENEEA. The CDR3 loop is CASSFRQASYNEQFF. CDR3 DNA: TGTGCCAGCAGCTTCCGACAGGCCTCCTACAATGAGCAGTTCTTC.

The chain is built from TRBV29-1 and TRBJ1-1, with D unclear. V lost 4 bases and J 0 bases, leaving 9 bases between the germline ends. Looked up from germline, CDR1 is SQVTM and CDR2 is ANQGSEA. The CDR3 is made up of 13 amino acids. The CDR3 loop is CSVVRSMNTEAFF. Written as DNA, the CDR3 is TGCAGCGTTGTTCGGAGTATGAACACTGAAGCTTTCTTT.

A few counts support this clone. The rearrangement joins TRBV28 to TRBJ1-5, with TRBD1 identical over 12 bases. CDR3 length equals 17 residues. The J segment lost 0 bases and the V segment lost 9 bases, leaving 9 bases of the junction unmatched. The germline V gene has CDR1 MDHEN and CDR2 SYDVKM. As DNA, the CDR3 is TGTGCCAGTAGGGACAGGGGGCAATTTGGTAGCAATCAGCCCCAGCATTTT. Translated, it gives CASRDRGQFGSNQPQHF.

This chain joins TRBV5-4 and TRBJ2-7, with 9 bases identical to TRBD1. The CDR3 loop spans 15 amino acids. After removal of 2 bases from V and 5 bases from J, the junction contained 8 bases not matched to a gene. CDR1 and CDR2 from the germline V gene are SGHNT and YYREEE (reference sequence). The CDR3 DNA reads TGTGCCAGCAGCTTTCCGGGACAGGGATTGAACGAGCAGTACTTC. This encodes CASSFPGQGLNEQYF. The full variable domain, its missing parts supplied by reference TRBV5-4 and TRBJ2-7, is ETGVTQSPTHLIKTRGQQVTLRCSSQSGHNTVSWYQQALGQGPQFIFQYYREEENGRGNFPPRFSGLQFPNYSSELNVNALELDDSALYLCASSFPGQGLNEQYFGPGTRLTVT.

The chain couples TRBV7-9 to TRBJ2-7; 8 positions agree with TRBD1. Germline V gives CDR1 SEHNR, CDR2 FQNEAQ (reference sequence). The junction had 13 bases not matched to a gene; V was cut back by 5 bases and J by 4 bases. The CDR3 has 16 residues. This CDR3 is CASSPSSRTGTYEQYF. In DNA, the CDR3 is TGTGCCAGCAGCCCCTCCTCGAGGACAGGGACATACGAGCAGTACTTC. The complete variable domain, with remaining parts taken from reference TRBV7-9 and TRBJ2-7, reads DTGVSQNPRHKITKRGQNVTFRCDPISEHNRLYWYRQTLGQGPEFLTYFQNEAQLEKSRLLSDRFSAERPKGSFSTLEIQRTEQGDSAMYLCASSPSSRTGTYEQYFGPGTRLTVT.

The J gene is TRBJ2-7, the V gene TRBV2; D is perhaps TRBD2 (6 bases). The CDR3 loop spans 13 amino acids. V was shortened by 11 bases and J by 7 bases, with 21 bases between the two germline ends. Germline CDR1 and CDR2: SNHLY and FYNNEI. This chain's CDR3 is CAAGWASDNEQYF. For the CDR3, the DNA is TGTGCCGCTGGGTGGGCTAGCGATAATGAGCAGTACTTC.